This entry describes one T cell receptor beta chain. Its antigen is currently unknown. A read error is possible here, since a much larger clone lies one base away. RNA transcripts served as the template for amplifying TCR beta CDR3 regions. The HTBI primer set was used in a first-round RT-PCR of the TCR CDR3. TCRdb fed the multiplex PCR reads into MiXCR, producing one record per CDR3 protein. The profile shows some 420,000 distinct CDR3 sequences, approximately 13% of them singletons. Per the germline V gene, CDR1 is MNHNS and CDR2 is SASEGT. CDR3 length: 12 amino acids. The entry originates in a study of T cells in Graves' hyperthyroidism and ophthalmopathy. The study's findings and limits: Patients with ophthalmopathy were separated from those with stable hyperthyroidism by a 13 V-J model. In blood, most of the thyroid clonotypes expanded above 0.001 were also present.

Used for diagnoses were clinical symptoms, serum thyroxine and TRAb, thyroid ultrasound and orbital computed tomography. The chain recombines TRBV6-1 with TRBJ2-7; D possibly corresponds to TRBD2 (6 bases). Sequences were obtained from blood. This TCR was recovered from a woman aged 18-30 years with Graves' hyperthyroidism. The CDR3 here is CAGSEAGYEQYF. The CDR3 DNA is TGTGCCGGCAGTGAAGCGGGCTACGAGCAGTACTTC.